This entry features one T cell receptor beta chain sequence. This sample was included in a study of shared clonotypes between healthy human individuals. Germline CDR1 is WNHNN and CDR2 is SYGVQD (reference sequence). This CDR3 contains 16 residues. Trimming pared 0 bases from V and 5 bases from J, leaving 16 bases between. Over several immunoSEQ plates, each subset's genomic DNA was distributed in even portions. Clones were sequenced by immunoSEQ multiplex PCR, and TCRdb holds only the in-frame ones, with some missing. The sample has roughly 490,000 clones; less than 80% are singletons. This TCR derives from a woman between 40 and 55 years old in good health. Some clones in this sample may be carry-over from other donors' samples. Sequenced material: PBMCs. V gene TRBV10-1 combines with J gene TRBJ2-5, with D tentatively TRBD2 (7 bases). The CDR3 DNA reads TGCGCCAGCAGTGAGTCGGGGGCGGGAGATCTGGAGACCCAGTACTTC. Protein sequence: CASSESGAGDLETQYF.